A selection of T cell receptor beta chains follows, all from one sample in a study of blood T cell repertoires in COVID-19. Clones were read by immunoSEQ multiplex PCR, and TCRdb kept only the in-frame ones, dropping some. The sample lists more than 200,000 clones, around 90% occurring once. Sequencing input: PBMCs or T cells enriched from blood (not recorded which). The origin of the receptors is a woman aged 50 to 60 who had recovered from COVID-19. The CDR3 runs from the conserved cysteine through the conserved F or W. The D gene is left open where the match is weak. Clone size is not always given. Where it is, it says once, few, many or a class for expanded clones.

D: TRBD1
size: NA
J: TRBJ1-2
V: TRBV28
CDR3: CASNLGQPYGYTF
DNA: TGTGCCAGCAACCTGGGACAGCCTTATGGCTACACCTTC

D: NA
size: NA
J: TRBJ1-5
V: TRBV6-6
CDR3: CASSPGSEGVQPQHF
DNA: TGTGCCAGCAGTCCCGGGAGCGAGGGCGTTCAGCCCCAGCATTTT

D: TRBD2
size: NA
J: TRBJ2-7
V: TRBV2
CDR3: CASSEKRGPYEQYF
DNA: TGTGCCAGCAGTGAAAAGCGGGGTCCCTACGAGCAGTACTTC

D: NA
size: NA
J: TRBJ1-3
V: TRBV6-5
CDR3: CATYPSHSGNTIYF
DNA: TGTGCCACCTATCCTTCTCACTCTGGAAACACCATATATTTT

D: NA
size: NA
J: TRBJ2-3
V: TRBV2
CDR3: CASSPDRSSTDTQYF
DNA: TGTGCCAGCAGTCCGGACAGATCCTCCACAGATACGCAGTATTTT

D: NA
size: once
J: TRBJ1-1
V: TRBV5-1
CDR3: CASSFGTLNTEAFF
DNA: TGCGCCAGCAGCTTCGGGACTCTGAACACTGAAGCTTTCTTT

D: NA
size: NA
J: TRBJ2-1
V: TRBV2
CDR3: CASSEERDNEQFF
DNA: TGTGCCAGCAGTGAAGAGCGAGATAATGAGCAGTTCTTC

D: NA
size: NA
J: TRBJ2-1
V: TRBV7-2
CDR3: CASSFPGGAMIQFF
DNA: TGTGCCAGCAGCTTCCCCGGCGGGGCAATGATTCAGTTCTTC

D: NA
size: NA
J: TRBJ2-7
V: TRBV28
CDR3: CASSLTSSGPYEQYF
DNA: TGTGCCAGCAGTTTAACTAGCTCCGGTCCCTACGAGCAGTACTTC

D: TRBD1
size: NA
J: TRBJ1-2
V: TRBV6-4
CDR3: CASSDSWTGGFGYTF
DNA: TGTGCCAGCAGTGACTCTTGGACAGGGGGATTTGGCTACACCTTC

D: NA
size: NA
J: TRBJ2-7
V: TRBV5-4
CDR3: CASSWTGQTSYEQYF
DNA: TGTGCCAGCAGCTGGACGGGACAAACCTCCTACGAGCAGTACTTC

D: NA
size: NA
J: TRBJ2-7
V: TRBV3-1/TRBV3-2
CDR3: CASSLLDEQYF
DNA: TGTGCCAGCAGCCTCCTAGACGAGCAGTACTTC

D: NA
size: NA
J: TRBJ2-1
V: TRBV20-1
CDR3: CSATTSDEQFF
DNA: TGCAGTGCTACCACGTCGGATGAGCAGTTCTTC

D: NA
size: once
J: TRBJ1-1
V: TRBV6-5
CDR3: CASRTTVVTEAFF
DNA: TGTGCCAGCAGGACGACAGTGGTCACTGAAGCTTTCTTT

D: TRBD1
size: NA
J: TRBJ1-3
V: TRBV30
CDR3: CACLDRGRSGNTIYF
DNA: TGTGCCTGCCTGGACAGGGGCCGCTCTGGAAACACCATATATTTT

D: TRBD2
size: NA
J: TRBJ2-1
V: TRBV29-1
CDR3: CSVVGRETHNEQFF
DNA: TGCAGCGTTGTAGGGCGGGAGACCCACAATGAGCAGTTCTTC

D: TRBD1
size: NA
J: TRBJ2-2
V: TRBV5-1
CDR3: CASSSTGGGTGELFF
DNA: TGCGCCAGCAGCTCGACAGGGGGCGGCACCGGGGAGCTGTTTTTT

D: NA
size: NA
J: TRBJ2-7
V: TRBV5-1
CDR3: CASSLGGSQYEQYF
DNA: TGCGCCAGCAGCTTGGGAGGGAGTCAGTACGAGCAGTACTTC

D: NA
size: once
J: TRBJ2-3
V: TRBV9
CDR3: CASNPKGRPRDTQYF
DNA: TGTGCCAGCAACCCAAAGGGGCGGCCCAGGGATACGCAGTATTTT

D: NA
size: NA
J: TRBJ2-7
V: TRBV4-1
CDR3: CASSQDRTSYEQYF
DNA: TGCGCCAGCAGCCAAGATCGGACTTCCTACGAGCAGTACTTC

D: NA
size: once
J: TRBJ2-1
V: TRBV28
CDR3: CASSSGYLGFGQFF
DNA: TGTGCCAGCAGCAGCGGGTACCTAGGGTTCGGGCAGTTCTTC

D: NA
size: once
J: TRBJ1-3
V: TRBV28
CDR3: CASSFYDRNTIYF
DNA: TGTGCCAGCAGTTTTTACGACAGAAACACCATATATTTT

D: NA
size: NA
J: TRBJ2-7
V: TRBV7-6
CDR3: CASSLVGGSSYEQYF
DNA: TGTGCCAGCAGCCTCGTTGGCGGAAGCTCCTACGAGCAGTACTTC

D: TRBD1
size: NA
J: TRBJ2-5
V: TRBV19
CDR3: CASSKRGTGTEQETQYF
DNA: TGTGCCAGTAGTAAGAGAGGTACCGGGACAGAACAAGAGACCCAGTACTTC

D: TRBD2
size: once
J: TRBJ2-3
V: TRBV6-5
CDR3: CASRPSGLAIDTQYF
DNA: TGTGCCAGCAGGCCCTCCGGACTAGCCATCGATACGCAGTATTTT

D: NA
size: NA
J: TRBJ1-2
V: TRBV27
CDR3: CASSWGQGYGYTF
DNA: TGTGCCAGCAGTTGGGGGCAGGGCTATGGCTACACCTTC

D: NA
size: NA
J: TRBJ1-1
V: TRBV7-9
CDR3: CASSLGGVTEAFF
DNA: TGTGCCAGCAGCTTGGGGGGTGTAACTGAAGCTTTCTTT

D: NA
size: NA
J: TRBJ1-3
V: TRBV3-1/TRBV3-2
CDR3: CASSQAGYATAGNTIYF
DNA: TGTGCCAGCAGCCAAGCAGGGTACGCGACAGCAGGAAACACCATATATTTT

D: NA
size: once
J: TRBJ1-5
V: TRBV30
CDR3: CAWSYDSNQPQHF
DNA: TGTGCCTGGAGCTATGATAGCAATCAGCCCCAGCATTTT

D: TRBD2
size: NA
J: TRBJ2-3
V: TRBV15
CDR3: CATSRGLAGRTDTQYF
DNA: TGTGCCACCAGCAGAGGTCTAGCGGGACGGACAGATACGCAGTATTTT

D: TRBD2
size: once
J: TRBJ2-7
V: TRBV30
CDR3: CAWGLAGAYEQYF
DNA: TGTGCCTGGGGACTAGCGGGAGCCTACGAGCAGTACTTC

D: TRBD1
size: NA
J: TRBJ1-2
V: TRBV5-6
CDR3: CASSLGQGFLLGYTF
DNA: TGTGCCAGCAGCCTTGGACAGGGCTTCCTCCTCGGCTACACCTTC

D: NA
size: NA
J: TRBJ2-7
V: TRBV7-8
CDR3: CASSLSGPGAYEQYF
DNA: TGTGCCAGCAGCTTAAGCGGTCCAGGGGCCTACGAGCAGTACTTC

D: NA
size: NA
J: TRBJ1-3
V: TRBV7-2
CDR3: CASSPGRSSGNTIYF
DNA: TGTGCCAGCAGCCCCGGGAGATCCTCTGGAAACACCATATATTTT

D: TRBD2
size: NA
J: TRBJ2-7
V: TRBV9
CDR3: CASSVAASGGYEQYF
DNA: TGTGCCAGCAGCGTAGCGGCTAGCGGGGGTTACGAGCAGTACTTC

D: NA
size: NA
J: TRBJ1-3
V: TRBV5-1
CDR3: CASMSEGNTIYF
DNA: TGCGCCAGCATGTCGGAGGGAAACACCATATATTTT

D: TRBD1
size: NA
J: TRBJ1-5
V: TRBV28
CDR3: CASSSTGGQHQPQHF
DNA: TGTGCCAGCAGTTCCACAGGGGGCCAACATCAGCCCCAGCATTTT

D: NA
size: NA
J: TRBJ1-6
V: TRBV6-5
CDR3: CASSYSLGGAGAPLHF
DNA: TGTGCCAGCAGTTACTCGCTCGGGGGGGCCGGGGCACCCCTCCACTTT

D: TRBD1
size: once
J: TRBJ2-5
V: TRBV5-4
CDR3: CASRPGQGVETQYF
DNA: TGTGCCAGCAGACCGGGACAGGGGGTAGAGACCCAGTACTTC

D: TRBD1
size: NA
J: TRBJ1-6
V: TRBV5-5
CDR3: CASSAEGTGGLPLHF
DNA: TGTGCCAGCAGCGCCGAAGGGACAGGGGGTCTTCCCCTCCACTTT

D: NA
size: NA
J: TRBJ1-5
V: TRBV21-1
CDR3: CASSKETDIRAVYSNQPQHF
DNA: TGTGCCAGCAGCAAAGAAACCGATATACGAGCCGTGTATAGCAATCAGCCCCAGCATTTT

D: TRBD2
size: NA
J: TRBJ2-1
V: TRBV13
CDR3: CASSLRRLAGVNNEQFF
DNA: TGTGCCAGCAGCTTACGTCGCCTAGCGGGAGTAAACAATGAGCAGTTCTTC

D: TRBD2
size: few
J: TRBJ2-7
V: TRBV19
CDR3: CASSIGLAGTYEQYF
DNA: TGTGCCAGTAGTATAGGACTAGCGGGCACCTACGAGCAGTACTTC

D: NA
size: NA
J: TRBJ1-1
V: TRBV5-1
CDR3: CASSLEDNFTEAFF
DNA: TGCGCCAGCAGCTTGGAGGACAACTTCACTGAAGCTTTCTTT

D: TRBD2
size: NA
J: TRBJ2-3
V: TRBV30
CDR3: CAWRGLAATDTQYF
DNA: TGTGCCTGGAGGGGACTAGCGGCCACAGATACGCAGTATTTT

D: NA
size: many
J: TRBJ1-2
V: TRBV5-5
CDR3: CASSLSGNYGYTF
DNA: TGTGCCAGCAGCTTGTCGGGTAACTATGGCTACACCTTC

D: TRBD2
size: NA
J: TRBJ2-1
V: TRBV7-9
CDR3: CASSLVGASGRAYYNEQFF
DNA: TGTGCCAGCAGCTTAGTGGGGGCTAGCGGGAGGGCCTACTACAATGAGCAGTTCTTC

D: NA
size: NA
J: TRBJ1-2
V: TRBV12-3/TRBV12-4
CDR3: CAINSQGVSGYTF
DNA: TGTGCCATAAATTCCCAGGGTGTTAGTGGCTACACCTTC

D: TRBD2
size: NA
J: TRBJ2-7
V: TRBV7-2
CDR3: CASSLGSSGSYEQYF
DNA: TGTGCCAGCAGCTTAGGCTCTAGCGGGAGCTACGAGCAGTACTTC

D: NA
size: once
J: TRBJ1-3
V: TRBV19
CDR3: CATSGIYGNTIYF
DNA: TGTGCCACTTCCGGGATTTACGGAAACACCATATATTTT

D: TRBD2
size: NA
J: TRBJ2-1
V: TRBV2
CDR3: CASRGLAVYNEQFF
DNA: TGTGCCAGCAGGGGACTAGCGGTTTACAATGAGCAGTTCTTC

D: TRBD2
size: NA
J: TRBJ2-2
V: TRBV27
CDR3: CASTLLSGSLTGELFF
DNA: TGTGCCAGCACTTTACTCAGCGGGAGCCTCACCGGGGAGCTGTTTTTT

D: TRBD2
size: NA
J: TRBJ2-5
V: TRBV5-1
CDR3: CASSFSASGSGKTQYF
DNA: TGCGCCAGCAGCTTTTCGGCCAGCGGGAGTGGAAAGACCCAGTACTTC

D: NA
size: NA
J: TRBJ2-1
V: TRBV4-1
CDR3: CASRADGSSYNEQFF
DNA: TGCGCCAGCAGGGCCGATGGGAGCTCCTACAATGAGCAGTTCTTC

D: TRBD2
size: NA
J: TRBJ2-4
V: TRBV4-1
CDR3: CASSQETYLTSGKNIQYF
DNA: TGCGCCAGCAGCCAAGAAACCTACCTGACTAGCGGGAAAAACATTCAGTACTTC